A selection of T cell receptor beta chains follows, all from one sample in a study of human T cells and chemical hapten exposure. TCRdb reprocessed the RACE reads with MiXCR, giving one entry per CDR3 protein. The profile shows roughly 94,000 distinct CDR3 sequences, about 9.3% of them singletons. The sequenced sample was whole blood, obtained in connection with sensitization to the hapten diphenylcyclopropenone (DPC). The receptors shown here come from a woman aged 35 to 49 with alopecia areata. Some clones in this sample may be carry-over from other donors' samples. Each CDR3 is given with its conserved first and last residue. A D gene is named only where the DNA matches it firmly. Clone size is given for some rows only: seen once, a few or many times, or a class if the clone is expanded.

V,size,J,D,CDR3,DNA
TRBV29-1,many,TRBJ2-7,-,CSVEGYPDEQYF,TGCAGCGTTGAAGGGTACCCCGACGAGCAGTACTTC
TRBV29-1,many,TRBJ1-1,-,CSVTYSGVRGTEAFF,TGCAGCGTCACATACTCCGGGGTTCGGGGCACTGAAGCTTTCTTT
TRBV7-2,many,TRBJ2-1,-,CASSPPGAFSYNEQFF,TGTGCCAGCAGCCCGCCTGGGGCGTTTTCCTACAATGAGCAGTTCTTC
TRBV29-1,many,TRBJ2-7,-,CSVAVSAAYEQYF,TGCAGCGTTGCAGTCAGCGCAGCCTACGAGCAGTACTTC
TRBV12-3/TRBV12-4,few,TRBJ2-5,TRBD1,CASSRQGRETQYF,TGTGCCAGCAGCCGACAGGGGAGGGAGACCCAGTACTTC
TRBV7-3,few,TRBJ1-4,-,CASSPTADEKLFF,TGTGCCAGCAGCCCCACGGCGGATGAAAAACTGTTTTTT
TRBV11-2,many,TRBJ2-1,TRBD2,CASSGLAGVNEQFF,TGTGCCAGCTCTGGACTAGCGGGAGTGAATGAGCAGTTCTTC
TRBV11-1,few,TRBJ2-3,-,CASSSGTSSADTQYF,TGTGCCAGCAGCTCTGGGACTTCGTCGGCAGATACGCAGTATTTT
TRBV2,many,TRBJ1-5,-,CASNTYNQPQHF,TGTGCCAGCAACACTTACAATCAGCCCCAGCATTTT
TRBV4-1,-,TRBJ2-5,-,CASSQGGRLQETQYF,TGCGCCAGCAGCCAAGGGGGACGGTTACAAGAGACCCAGTACTTC
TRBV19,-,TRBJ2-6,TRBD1,CASEGQSRSGANVLTF,TGTGCCAGTGAGGGACAGTCCCGATCTGGGGCCAACGTCCTGACTTTC
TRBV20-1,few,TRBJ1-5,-,CSALRDIDQPQHF,TGCAGTGCCTTGCGGGACATAGATCAGCCCCAGCATTTT
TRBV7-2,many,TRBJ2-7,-,CASSLASGPAYEQYF,TGTGCCAGCAGCTTAGCGTCCGGGCCAGCCTACGAGCAGTACTTC
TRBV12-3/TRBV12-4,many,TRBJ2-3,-,CASSPQGGTTDTQYF,TGTGCCAGCAGTCCCCAGGGGGGCACCACAGATACGCAGTATTTT
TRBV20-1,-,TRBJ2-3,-,CSARSGAQGTDTQYF,TGCAGTGCTAGGTCGGGAGCCCAGGGCACAGATACGCAGTATTTT
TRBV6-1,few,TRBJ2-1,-,CASSETGHEQFF,TGTGCCAGCAGTGAAACGGGGCATGAGCAGTTCTTC
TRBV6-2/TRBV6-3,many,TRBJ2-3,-,CASREGYSTDTQYF,TGTGCCAGCAGGGAGGGCTATAGCACAGATACGCAGTATTTT
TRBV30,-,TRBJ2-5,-,CAWSGKGREETQYF,TGTGCCTGGAGTGGAAAGGGCCGAGAAGAGACCCAGTACTTC
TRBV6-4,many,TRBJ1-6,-,CASSFRAGNSPLHF,TGTGCCAGCAGCTTCCGGGCCGGGAATTCACCCCTCCACTTT
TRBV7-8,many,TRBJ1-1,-,CASSPARVTMNTEAFF,TGTGCCAGCAGCCCCGCCAGGGTGACAATGAACACTGAAGCTTTCTTT
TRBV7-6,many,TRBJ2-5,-,CASSSHETQYF,TGTGCCAGCAGCAGCCATGAGACCCAGTACTTC
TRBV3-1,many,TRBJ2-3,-,CASSQEDLDGTSTDTQYF,TGTGCCAGCAGCCAAGAGGACCTAGACGGGACAAGCACAGATACGCAGTATTTT
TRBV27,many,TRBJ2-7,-,CASSPRVSYEQYF,TGTGCCAGCAGTCCCCGAGTCTCCTACGAGCAGTACTTC
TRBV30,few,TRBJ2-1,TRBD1,CAWRPGGYNEQFF,TGTGCCTGGAGGCCAGGGGGATACAATGAGCAGTTCTTC
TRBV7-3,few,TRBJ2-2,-,CASSPRGGAYTGELFF,TGTGCCAGCAGCCCCCGTGGGGGCGCATACACCGGGGAGCTGTTTTTT
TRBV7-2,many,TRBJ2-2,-,CASSSPVESGELFF,TGTGCCAGCAGCTCCCCCGTTGAGTCCGGGGAGCTGTTTTTT
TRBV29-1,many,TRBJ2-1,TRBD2,CSVELDVSGREQFF,TGCAGCGTTGAACTTGATGTTAGCGGGAGGGAGCAGTTCTTC
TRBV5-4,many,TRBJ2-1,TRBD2,CASSLEAGGSEQFF,TGTGCCAGCAGCTTGGAGGCAGGCGGGAGTGAGCAGTTCTTC
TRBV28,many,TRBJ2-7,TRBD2,CASSLAGGYEQYF,TGTGCCAGCTCCCTAGCGGGGGGATACGAGCAGTACTTC
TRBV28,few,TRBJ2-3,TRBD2,CASSLPRLGGDTQYF,TGTGCCAGCAGTCTACCTAGGTTGGGAGGGGATACGCAGTATTTT
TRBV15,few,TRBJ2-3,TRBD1,CATSRGQGAVTQYF,TGTGCCACCAGCAGAGGACAGGGGGCAGTTACGCAGTATTTT
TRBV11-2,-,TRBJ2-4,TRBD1,CASSLGRGQGIQYF,TGTGCCAGCAGCTTAGGTAGGGGGCAAGGAATTCAGTACTTC
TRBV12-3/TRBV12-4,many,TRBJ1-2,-,CASSLMTGSYGYTF,TGTGCCAGCAGTTTGATGACGGGGAGCTATGGCTACACCTTC
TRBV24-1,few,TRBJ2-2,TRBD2,CATSDRGRASGELFF,TGTGCCACCAGTGATCGCGGGAGGGCTTCCGGGGAGCTGTTTTTT
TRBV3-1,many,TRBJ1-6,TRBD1,CASSMRTGMSSPLHF,TGTGCCAGCAGCATGCGGACAGGGATGAGCTCACCCCTCCACTTT
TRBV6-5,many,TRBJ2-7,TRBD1,CASSYGPGTGDEQYF,TGTGCCAGCAGTTATGGTCCCGGGACAGGGGACGAGCAGTACTTC
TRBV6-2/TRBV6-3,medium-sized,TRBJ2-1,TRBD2,CASRRAGVLSNEQFF,TGTGCCAGCAGACGAGCGGGAGTATTAAGCAATGAGCAGTTCTTC
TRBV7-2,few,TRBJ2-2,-,CASSLLGGAGELFF,TGTGCCAGCAGCCTCCTCGGGGGCGCCGGGGAGCTGTTTTTT
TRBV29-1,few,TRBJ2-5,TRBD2,CSVEGRGRSSF,TGCAGCGTTGAGGGGAGGGGCCGTTCTAGCTTC
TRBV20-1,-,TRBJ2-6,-,CSATLGSYSGANVLTF,TGCAGTGCTACCTTAGGGAGTTACTCTGGGGCCAACGTCCTGACTTTC
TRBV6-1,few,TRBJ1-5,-,CASRISGGPQHF,TGTGCCAGCAGGATCTCCGGGGGGCCCCAGCATTTT
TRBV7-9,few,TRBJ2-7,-,CASSPDSYSYEQYF,TGTGCCAGCAGCCCCGACAGTTACTCCTACGAGCAGTACTTC
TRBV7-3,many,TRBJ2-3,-,CASSLALTDTQYF,TGTGCCAGCAGCTTAGCCCTCACAGATACGCAGTATTTT
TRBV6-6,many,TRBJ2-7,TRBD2,CASTWGGSDEQYF,TGTGCCAGCACCTGGGGAGGGTCCGACGAGCAGTACTTC
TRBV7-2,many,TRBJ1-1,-,CASSLEGQNTEAFF,TGTGCCAGCAGCTTAGAGGGACAGAACACTGAAGCTTTCTTT
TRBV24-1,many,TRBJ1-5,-,CATKGDLQPQHF,TGTGCCACCAAGGGGGACTTGCAGCCCCAGCATTTT
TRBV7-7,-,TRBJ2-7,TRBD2,CASSPHGREYEQYF,TGTGCTAGCAGCCCCCACGGGCGGGAGTACGAGCAGTACTTC
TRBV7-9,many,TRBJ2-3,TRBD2,CASTTGTSGSTDTQYF,TGTGCCAGCACTACCGGGACTAGCGGTAGCACAGATACGCAGTATTTT
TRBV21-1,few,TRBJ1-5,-,CASSKVWNGTGSHRDQPQHF,TGTGCCAGCAGCAAAGTTTGGAACGGGACAGGATCCCATAGAGATCAGCCCCAGCATTTT
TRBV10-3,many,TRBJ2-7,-,CAISESTLSSGPRHYEQYF,TGTGCCATCAGTGAGTCCACACTTTCTTCGGGACCGCGGCACTACGAGCAGTACTTC
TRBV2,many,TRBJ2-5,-,CASSVYGKSETQYF,TGTGCCAGCAGTGTATATGGCAAATCAGAGACCCAGTACTTC
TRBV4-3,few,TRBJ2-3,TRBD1,CASSQGQLSDTQYF,TGCGCCAGCAGCCAGGGACAGCTTTCAGATACGCAGTATTTT
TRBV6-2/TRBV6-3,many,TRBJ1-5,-,CASSDRSNQPQHF,TGTGCCAGCAGTGACAGGAGCAATCAGCCCCAGCATTTT
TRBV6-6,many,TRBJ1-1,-,CASSPLSGRGVPEAFF,TGTGCCAGCAGTCCGCTCAGCGGCCGAGGCGTTCCTGAAGCTTTCTTT
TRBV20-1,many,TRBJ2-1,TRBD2,CSARALAGVRNEQFF,TGCAGTGCTAGAGCATTAGCGGGAGTAAGGAATGAGCAGTTCTTC
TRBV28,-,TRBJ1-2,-,CASSDLYRAPAYGYTF,TGTGCCAGCAGCGATCTCTACAGGGCCCCGGCCTATGGCTACACCTTC
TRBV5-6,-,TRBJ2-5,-,CASSAAETQYF,TGTGCCAGCAGCGCCGCGGAGACCCAGTACTTC
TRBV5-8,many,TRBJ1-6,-,CASSPGPGPLHF,TGTGCCAGCAGCCCGGGACCTGGGCCCCTCCACTTT
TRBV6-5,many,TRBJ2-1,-,CASSYSKTSEQFF,TGTGCCAGCAGTTACTCGAAGACTAGTGAGCAGTTCTTC
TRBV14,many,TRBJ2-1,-,CASSRGTFYNEQFF,TGTGCCAGCAGCCGCGGAACCTTCTACAATGAGCAGTTCTTC